These T cell receptor beta chains were read from a single sample in a study of blood T cell repertoires in COVID-19. Sequenced by immunoSEQ multiplex PCR; TCRdb stores in-frame clones only, minus some. The sample has approximately 200,000 clones; roughly 89% are singletons. The sample consisted of PBMCs or T cells enriched from blood (not recorded which). These receptors were taken from a man aged 18 to 30 with acute COVID-19. Both conserved end residues are part of each CDR3.

v_gene | CDR3aa
TRBV6-5 | CASSPGPLFYGYTF
TRBV30 | CAWSGQIATEAFF
TRBV28 | CASSFGLAVTRGTDTQYF
TRBV19 | CASTLGGGSGGTQYF
TRBV4-3 | CASSQTDRVSEAFF
TRBV29-1 | CSGRDGPQETQYF
TRBV12-5 | CASGSDTVGGVNIQYF
TRBV28 | CASRLTGGHTEAFF
TRBV20-1 | CSAIPEWGYTF
TRBV5-1 | CASSLSSGLAGELFF
TRBV11-2 | CASSLVMGRGRGSTEAFF
TRBV27 | CASSLQTGGYEQYF
TRBV23-1 | CASSQSPPGTDGDTQYF
TRBV6-5 | CASSYSRGAAAFF
TRBV4-2 | CASSQDVATYSEKLFF
TRBV10-3 | CAISESKGQGAYSNQPQHF
TRBV29-1 | CSVVPTGYNEQFF
TRBV15 | CATSGFPIGTSGSDEQYF
TRBV4-1 | CASSQAPGVYEQYF
TRBV7-9 | CASRSRQTLNTEAFF
TRBV29-1 | CSVLQDEAFF
TRBV5-8 | CASSQYSTGATNEKLFF
TRBV28 | CASSLAPRGNTIYF